The 8 T cell receptor beta chains below come from one sample, sequenced in a study of blood T cells in healthy people across ages. Through a sample-barcoded 5' primer and a J-beta primer mix, a second PCR was run for 7 to 11 cycles. TCRdb processed the 5' RACE reads anew with MiXCR; each CDR3 protein has one entry. This table has more than 800,000 distinct CDR3 sequences, around 26% appearing once. The source material was blood. All receptors come from a woman of 80 years or more in good health.

Many counts were recorded for this clonotype. CDR3 nucleotide sequence: TGTGCCAGCCTGGACAGGGACTACGAGCAGTACTTC. Amino acid sequence: CASLDRDYEQYF. V gene TRBV6-1 combines with J gene TRBJ2-7; TRBD1 agrees at 8 bases. The V and J ends lost 8 bases and 3 bases, in that order; junction bases with no gene match: 3. Germline CDR1 MNHNS, CDR2 SASEGT. There are 12 residues in the CDR3.

This clonotype turned up a few times. The chain employs TRBV15 and TRBJ2-2; D is ambiguous. V lost 0 bases and J lost 6, with 5 bases in between. Germline V gene sequence: CDR1 LNHNV, CDR2 YYDKDF (reference sequence). The length of the CDR3 is 13 residues. The CDR3 DNA is TGTGCCACCAGCAGAGATTTTTCCGGGGAGCTGTTTTTT. It translates to CATSRDFSGELFF.

In the case of this clonotype: This could be a read error, since a much larger clone is one nucleotide away. The rearrangement uses TRBV6-5 and TRBJ2-5; the match to TRBD1 covers 7 bases. With 10 bases clipped from V and 5 bases from J, the junction kept 13 bases outside the gene matches. The CDR3 contains 14 residues. Germline CDR1 and CDR2: MNHEY and SVGAGI. In DNA, the CDR3 is TGTGCCACCAAAACTATAGGGGGCCGGGAGACCCAGTACTTC. It is translated as CATKTIGGRETQYF.

This clonotype was counted many times. The chain uses TRBV20-1 and TRBJ1-2; D might be TRBD1 (6 bases). Deletions cut 8 bases from V and 8 bases from J, with 24 bases between. This CDR3 has 14 amino acids. Germline V gene data show CDR1 as DFQATT and CDR2 as SNEGSKA (reference sequence). The CDR3 coding sequence is TGCAGTTCCCGGGACACTGCAACTAGGGGCGGCTACACCTTC. It specifies CSSRDTATRGGYTF.

This clonotype has a count of ten or more. The chain joins TRBV9 to TRBJ2-3; 9 bases line up with TRBD2. Trimming removed 0 bases from V and 2 bases from J; junction bases left unmatched: 4. Germline loops: CDR1 SGDLS, CDR2 YYNGEE. The CDR3 sequence is 16 residues long. In nucleotides, the CDR3 is TGTGCCAGCAGCGTAGGAAGCGGGGGGACCACAGATACGCAGTATTTT. It yields the protein CASSVGSGGTTDTQYF.

About this clonotype itself: A read error may be the cause here, since a much bigger clone is one base away. The chain joins TRBV11-2 to TRBJ2-1; D tentatively reads TRBD1 or TRBD2 (5 bases each). The CDR3 has 14 amino acids. With 2 bases removed from V and 10 bases from J, the gap between germline ends came to 15 bases. Per the germline V gene, CDR1 is SGHAT and CDR2 is FQNNGV. DNA for the CDR3: TGTGCCAGCAGCTTATTCCTGACCCGGGGCGAGCAGTTCTTC. It translates to CASSLFLTRGEQFF.

This clonotype showed up many times. The chain employs TRBV27 and TRBJ1-2; tentative D call: TRBD1 (5 bases). CDR1 and CDR2 from the germline V gene are MNHEY and SMNVEV (reference sequence). The ends were cut back, 6 bases at V and 1 base at J, with 12 bases in the middle. The CDR3 totals 14 residues. CDR3 nucleotides: TGTGCCAGCAGGCCTGACAGACTTAACTATGGCTACACCTTC. The encoded protein is CASRPDRLNYGYTF.

A few counts support this clonotype. This sequence joins TRBV30 and TRBJ2-7; D unresolved. The CDR3 sequence is 13 residues long. CDR1 is GTSNPN and CDR2 is SVGIG in the germline V gene (reference sequence). Between the trimmed V and J ends, which lost 2 bases and 3 bases, there was a span of 11 bases. CDR3 bases: TGTGCCTGGAGTCTATTAGCAGGCTACGAGCAGTACTTC. Amino acids: CAWSLLAGYEQYF.